One sample yielded the 19 T cell receptor beta chains listed below, sequenced in a study of blood T cell repertoires in COVID-19. Only in-frame clones appear in the TCRdb table, and some are missing; sequencing was by immunoSEQ multiplex PCR. This table holds some 260,000 clones, roughly 87% found once. The sequencing sample was made of peripheral blood. The source is a man between 18 and 35 years old with active or convalescent COVID-19.

The V and J genes are TRBV7-2 and TRBJ2-4; 10 bases line up with TRBD1. V was pared by 0 bases and J by 0 bases, with 5 bases of the junction left unmatched. The CDR3 totals 18 residues. Per the germline V gene, CDR1 is SGHTA and CDR2 is FQGNSA. CDR3 protein: CASSLAGTGAGAKNIQYF. CDR3 nucleotides: TGTGCCAGCAGCTTAGCCGGGACAGGGGCTGGAGCCAAAAACATTCAGTACTTC.

The J gene is TRBJ1-2, the V gene TRBV9, with TRBD1 identical over 8 bases. CDR1 SGDLS and CDR2 YYNGEE come from the germline V gene. V dropped 0 bases and J dropped 4; count of bases not matched to a gene: 5. CDR3 length: 15 amino acids. CDR3 coding DNA: TGTGCCAGCAGCGTAGTCCCTGACAGGGGCTATGGCTACACCTTC. Protein product: CASSVVPDRGYGYTF.

This rearrangement joins TRBV28 to TRBJ1-2; 8 nucleotides agree with TRBD1. This CDR3 spans 15 amino acids. Germline loops: CDR1 MDHEN, CDR2 SYDVKM. With V trimmed by 2 bases and J by 2 bases, 4 bases remained unmatched. This CDR3 reads CASSLPGGWNYGYTF. The CDR3, as DNA: TGTGCCAGCAGTTTACCAGGGGGCTGGAACTATGGCTACACCTTC.

The chain employs TRBV6-5 and TRBJ1-1; no firm D call. The CDR3 spans 14 residues. V lost 7 bases and J lost 4, with 16 bases in between. The germline gives CDR1 MNHEY, CDR2 SVGAGI. CDR3 DNA sequence: TGTGCCAGCACTCTCACACCGGGGATCACTGAAGCTTTCTTT. It encodes CASTLTPGITEAFF.

The rearrangement links TRBV27 to TRBJ2-3; 7 bases agree with TRBD1. Germline V gives CDR1 MNHEY, CDR2 SMNVEV (reference sequence). CDR3 length: 14 amino acids. J lost 5 bases, V lost 5 bases, and 7 bases had no gene match. The DNA of the CDR3 is TGTGCCAGCAGTCCACAGGGGAAGGAAGATACGCAGTATTTT. Its protein is CASSPQGKEDTQYF.

The rearrangement joins TRBV6-2 or TRBV6-3 to TRBJ2-3, with TRBD1 matching 7 bases. V shed 2 bases and J 5 bases; nucleotides not matched to a gene: 10. The CDR3 consists of 16 residues. The germline CDR1 and CDR2 sequences are MNHEY and SVGEGT. The CDR3 here is CASSYTPGGGRDTQYF. Here the CDR3 DNA reads TGTGCCAGCAGTTACACCCCAGGGGGTGGGCGAGATACGCAGTATTTT.

The chain carries TRBV4-1 and TRBJ2-7, with 9 bases aligning to TRBD1. Per the germline V gene, CDR1 is MGHRA and CDR2 is YSYEKL. This CDR3 region has 15 residues. V lost 2 bases, J lost 6 bases, and 8 bases stayed unmatched. CDR3: CASSQPGQGDREQYF. CDR3 coding DNA: TGCGCCAGCAGCCAACCGGGACAGGGCGACCGCGAGCAGTACTTC.

CDR3 nucleotide sequence: TGTGCCAGCAGCTCTCCCTTAGCGGGCTCCTACAATGAGCAGTTCTTC. The encoded protein is CASSSPLAGSYNEQFF. The chain links TRBV7-8 to TRBJ2-1; 7 bases align to TRBD2. Germline V gene sequence: CDR1 SGHVS, CDR2 FQNEAQ. V gave up 4 bases and J gave up 0 bases; unmatched junction bases: 6. This CDR3 region has 16 residues.

J is TRBJ2-3 and V is TRBV9, with 11 bases matching TRBD2. CDR3 length: 14 amino acids. Germline CDR1 and CDR2: SGDLS and YYNGEE. J was trimmed by 6 bases and V by 0 bases; bases with no gene match: 0. The CDR3: CASSVASGGDTQYF. In nucleotides, the CDR3 is TGTGCCAGCAGCGTAGCTAGCGGGGGGGATACGCAGTATTTT.

This clone is a singleton in its sample. The CDR3 is CASSIRGQNYGYTF. The CDR3 nucleotides read TGTGCCAGTAGTATTCGAGGCCAGAACTATGGCTACACCTTC. J is TRBJ1-2 and V is TRBV19, with D unresolved. Germline CDR1 is LNHDA and CDR2 is SQIVND (reference sequence). The germline V and J ends were trimmed by 3 bases and 2 bases, with 10 bases remaining between them. The CDR3 runs to 14 residues.

The chain uses TRBV4-3 and TRBJ1-4; TRBD1 agrees at 7 bases. Looked up from germline, CDR1 is LGHNA and CDR2 is YSLEER. V was clipped by 2 bases and J by 3 bases; unmatched bases: 6. The CDR3 loop spans 16 amino acids. The CDR3: CASSQYTGVANEKLFF. The CDR3 bases are TGCGCCAGCAGCCAATACACAGGGGTCGCTAATGAAAAACTGTTTTTT.

This clone has more than one count but fewer than ten. This chain connects TRBV5-1 to TRBJ1-1, with TRBD1 as a possible D gene (5 bases). This CDR3 has 15 residues. The V end lost 1 base, the J end lost 4 bases, and 14 bases lay between the germline ends. The germline CDR1 and CDR2 sequences are SGHRS and YFSETQ. The CDR3 spells CASSLNRGIATEAFF. In DNA, the CDR3 is TGCGCCAGCAGCTTGAACCGGGGGATTGCCACTGAAGCTTTCTTT.

The chain employs TRBV3-1 (or the pseudogene TRBV3-2) and TRBJ1-3; no clear D. Trimming pared 3 bases from V and 5 bases from J, leaving 20 bases between. Germline values: CDR1 LGHDT, CDR2 YNNKEL (reference sequence). The CDR3 has 17 amino acids. Written as DNA, the CDR3 is TGTGCCAGCAGCCAGGAGGGTTTCCGGGATTGTAGAAACACCATATATTTT. Encoded protein: CASSQEGFRDCRNTIYF.

V usage is TRBV4-2 and J usage is TRBJ1-2, with D uncertain. Germline-derived CDR1 and CDR2 are LGHNA and YNFKEQ. CDR3 length: 14 amino acids. V was trimmed by 4 bases and J by 5 bases, leaving 14 bases between them. The CDR3 loop is CASSRYGPTYGYTF. CDR3 in DNA: TGTGCCAGCAGCCGATATGGCCCGACTTATGGCTACACCTTC.

The chain combines TRBV19 with TRBJ1-5; D perhaps matches TRBD1 (5 bases). In germline, CDR1 is LNHDA, CDR2 SQIVND (reference sequence). The CDR3 totals 17 residues. Trimming took off 5 bases at V and 2 bases at J, with 19 bases between the two ends. CDR3 coding DNA: TGTGCCAGTAGTTCGGGGACGGGCGGGAATGGCAATCAGCCCCAGCATTTT. This sequence encodes CASSSGTGGNGNQPQHF.

The chain uses TRBV3-1 (or the pseudogene TRBV3-2) and TRBJ2-3, with D possibly matching TRBD2 (6 bases). The CDR3 extends over 12 amino acids. Per germline, CDR1 LGHDT and CDR2 YNNKEL (reference sequence). Trimming removed 5 bases at V and 14 bases at J, with 17 bases between. CDR3 region: CASSSPGTAVYF. In nucleotides, the CDR3 is TGTGCCAGCAGCTCTCCCGGGACTGCGGTGTATTTT.

For the CDR3, the DNA is TGTGCCCCCTACCGGGGGGACGAGCAGTACTTC. Residues: CAPYRGDEQYF. The chain uses TRBV19 and TRBJ2-7, with 7 bases matching TRBD2. After removal of 11 bases from V and 5 bases from J, the junction contained 6 bases not matched to a gene. The germline V gene encodes CDR1 LNHDA and CDR2 SQIVND (reference sequence). The CDR3 length is 11 residues.

The chain uses TRBV5-1 and TRBJ1-2; a weak D match, TRBD1 (6 bases). Germline CDR1 is SGHRS and CDR2 is YFSETQ. Trimming left V 0 bases short and J 7 bases short, with 19 bases between. This CDR3 is 16 amino acids long. In DNA, the CDR3 is TGCGCCAGCAGCTTGGACCCCCTACAGGGAAGTGGTGGCTACACCTTC. It translates to CASSLDPLQGSGGYTF.

This chain joins TRBV7-9 and TRBJ1-1, with D maybe TRBD1 (5 bases). V was shortened by 1 base and J by 2 bases, with 11 bases between the two germline ends. The CDR3 sequence is 15 residues long. CDR1 and CDR2 (germline): SEHNR, FQNEAQ (reference sequence). The DNA of the CDR3 is TGTGCCAGCAGCTTAGTTGGGGGGATTAACACTGAAGCTTTCTTT. It specifies CASSLVGGINTEAFF.